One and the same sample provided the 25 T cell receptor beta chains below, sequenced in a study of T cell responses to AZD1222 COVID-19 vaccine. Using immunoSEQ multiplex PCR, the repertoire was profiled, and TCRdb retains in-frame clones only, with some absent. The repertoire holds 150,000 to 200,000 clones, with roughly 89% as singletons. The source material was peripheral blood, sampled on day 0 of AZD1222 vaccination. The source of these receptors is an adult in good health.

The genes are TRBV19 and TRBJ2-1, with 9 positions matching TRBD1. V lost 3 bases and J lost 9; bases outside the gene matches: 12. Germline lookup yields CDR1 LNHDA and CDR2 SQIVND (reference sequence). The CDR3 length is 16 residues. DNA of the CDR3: TGTGCCAGTAGTATTATGGGCCGGACAGGGGTGGGTGAGCAGTTCTTC. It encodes CASSIMGRTGVGEQFF.

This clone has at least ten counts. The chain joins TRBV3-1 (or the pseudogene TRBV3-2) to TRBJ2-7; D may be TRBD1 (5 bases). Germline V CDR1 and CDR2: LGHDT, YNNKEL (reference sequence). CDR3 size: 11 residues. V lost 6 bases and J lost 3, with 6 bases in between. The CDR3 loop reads CASRQGYEQYF. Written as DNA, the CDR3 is TGTGCCAGCAGGCAGGGCTACGAGCAGTACTTC.

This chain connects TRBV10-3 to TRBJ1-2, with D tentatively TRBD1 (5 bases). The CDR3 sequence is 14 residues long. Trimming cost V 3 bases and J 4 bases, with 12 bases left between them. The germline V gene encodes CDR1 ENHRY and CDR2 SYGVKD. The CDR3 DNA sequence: TGTGCCATCAGTGATATGGGGGACCGCTATGGCTACACCTTC. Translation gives CAISDMGDRYGYTF.

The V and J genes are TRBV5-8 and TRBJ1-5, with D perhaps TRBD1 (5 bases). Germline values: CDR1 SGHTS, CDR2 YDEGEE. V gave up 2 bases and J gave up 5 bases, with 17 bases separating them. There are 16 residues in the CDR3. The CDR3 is CASSFRWDVGYQPQHF. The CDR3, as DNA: TGTGCCAGCAGCTTCCGGTGGGACGTCGGGTATCAGCCCCAGCATTTT.

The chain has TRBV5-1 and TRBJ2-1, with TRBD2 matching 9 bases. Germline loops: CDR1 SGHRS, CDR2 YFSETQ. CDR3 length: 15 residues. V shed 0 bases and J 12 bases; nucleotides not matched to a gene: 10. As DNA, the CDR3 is TGCGCCAGCAGCTTGGATCTAGCGGGGACTCAGGGGCAGTTCTTC. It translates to CASSLDLAGTQGQFF.

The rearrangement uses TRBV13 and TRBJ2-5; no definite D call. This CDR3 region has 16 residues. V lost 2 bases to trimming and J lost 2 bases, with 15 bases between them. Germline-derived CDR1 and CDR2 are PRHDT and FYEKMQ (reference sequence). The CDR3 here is CASSLLTHLGQETQYF. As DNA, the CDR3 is TGTGCCAGCAGCTTACTGACCCATCTGGGGCAAGAGACCCAGTACTTC.

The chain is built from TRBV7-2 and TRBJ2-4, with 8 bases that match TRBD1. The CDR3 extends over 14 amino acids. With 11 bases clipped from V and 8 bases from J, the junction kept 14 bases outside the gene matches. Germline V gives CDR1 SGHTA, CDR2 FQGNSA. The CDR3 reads CAGSAGGMTHIQYF. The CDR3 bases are TGTGCCGGCTCGGCAGGGGGCATGACGCACATTCAGTACTTC.

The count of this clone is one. The CDR3 DNA is TGTGCCAGCAGCTCCCAAGCGGGAGGGATCGGGGAGCTGTTTTTT. This encodes CASSSQAGGIGELFF. The V and J genes are TRBV7-3 and TRBJ2-2; 10 bases are a match to TRBD2. This CDR3 has 15 amino acids. The V segment lost 4 bases and the J segment 7 bases; nucleotides outside the gene matches: 6. CDR1 SGHTA and CDR2 FQGTGA come from the germline V gene.

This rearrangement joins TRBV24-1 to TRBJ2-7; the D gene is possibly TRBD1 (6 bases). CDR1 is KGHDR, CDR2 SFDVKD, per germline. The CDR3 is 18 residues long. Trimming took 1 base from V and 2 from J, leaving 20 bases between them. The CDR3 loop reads CATSDFAGGLTRPYEQYV. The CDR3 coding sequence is TGTGCCACCAGTGATTTTGCTGGGGGCCTAACCCGACCCTACGAGCAGTACGTC.

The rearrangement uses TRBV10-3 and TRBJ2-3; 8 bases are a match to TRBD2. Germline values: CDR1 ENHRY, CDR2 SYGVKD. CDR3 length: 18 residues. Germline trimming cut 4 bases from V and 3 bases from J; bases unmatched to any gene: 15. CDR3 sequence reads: CAISVGLAGLMGTDTQYF. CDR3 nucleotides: TGTGCCATCAGTGTCGGTCTAGCGGGCCTAATGGGGACAGATACGCAGTATTTT.

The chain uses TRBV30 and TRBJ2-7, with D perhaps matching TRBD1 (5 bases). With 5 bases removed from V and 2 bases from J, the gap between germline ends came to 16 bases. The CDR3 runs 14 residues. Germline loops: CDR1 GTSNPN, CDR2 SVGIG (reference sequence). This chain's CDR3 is CAWGPLTDTYEQYF. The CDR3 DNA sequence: TGTGCCTGGGGTCCCTTGACAGATACCTACGAGCAGTACTTC.

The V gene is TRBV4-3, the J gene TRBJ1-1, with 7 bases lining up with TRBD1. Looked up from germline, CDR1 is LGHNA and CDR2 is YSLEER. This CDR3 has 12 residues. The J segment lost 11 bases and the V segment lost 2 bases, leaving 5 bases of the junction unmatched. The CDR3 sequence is CASSQNDREAFF. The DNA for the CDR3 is TGCGCCAGCAGCCAAAACGACAGGGAGGCTTTCTTT.

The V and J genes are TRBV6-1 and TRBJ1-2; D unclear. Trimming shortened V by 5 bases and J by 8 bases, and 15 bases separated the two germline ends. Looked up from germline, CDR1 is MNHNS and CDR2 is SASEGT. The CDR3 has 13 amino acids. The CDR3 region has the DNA TGTGCCAGCAGTTCGTGGATCCCTGACGGCTACACCTTC. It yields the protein CASSSWIPDGYTF.

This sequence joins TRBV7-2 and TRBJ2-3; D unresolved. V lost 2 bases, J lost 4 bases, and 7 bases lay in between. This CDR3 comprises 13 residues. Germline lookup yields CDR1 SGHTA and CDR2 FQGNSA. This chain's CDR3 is CASSLKASDTQYF. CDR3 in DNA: TGTGCCAGCAGCTTAAAGGCATCAGATACGCAGTATTTT.

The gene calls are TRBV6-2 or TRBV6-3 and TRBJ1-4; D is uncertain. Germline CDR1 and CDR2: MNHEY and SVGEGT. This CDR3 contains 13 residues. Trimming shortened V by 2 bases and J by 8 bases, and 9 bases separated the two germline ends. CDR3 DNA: TGTGCCAGCAGTTACAGAGGGCCGGAAAAACTGTTTTTT. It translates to CASSYRGPEKLFF.

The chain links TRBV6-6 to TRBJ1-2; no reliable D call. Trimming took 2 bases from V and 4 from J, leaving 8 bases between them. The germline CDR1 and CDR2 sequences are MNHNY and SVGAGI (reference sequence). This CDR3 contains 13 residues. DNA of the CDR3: TGTGCCAGCAGTTACAAGGGCTCCTATGGCTACACCTTC. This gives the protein CASSYKGSYGYTF.

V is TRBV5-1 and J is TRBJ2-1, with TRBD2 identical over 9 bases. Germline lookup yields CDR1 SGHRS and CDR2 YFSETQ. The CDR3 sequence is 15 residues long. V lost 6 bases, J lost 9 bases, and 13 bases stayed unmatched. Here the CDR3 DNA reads TGCGCCAGCAAGAGGGTAGCGGGAGCAATCGGTGAGCAGTTCTTC. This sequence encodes CASKRVAGAIGEQFF.

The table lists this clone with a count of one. CDR3 bases: TGCAGCGCGAGGACAGGGGGCTCTGAAGCTTTCTTT. This sequence encodes CSARTGGSEAFF. This sequence joins TRBV29-1 and TRBJ1-1, with 11 bases matching TRBD1. Germline values: CDR1 SQVTM, CDR2 ANQGSEA. CDR3 length: 12 residues. The V segment lost 7 bases and the J segment 6 bases; nucleotides outside the gene matches: 4.

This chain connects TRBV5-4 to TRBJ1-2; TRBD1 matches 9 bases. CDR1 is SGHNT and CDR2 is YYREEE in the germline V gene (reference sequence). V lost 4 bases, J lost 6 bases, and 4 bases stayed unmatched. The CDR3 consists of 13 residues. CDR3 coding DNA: TGTGCCAGCAGCCTAACAGGGGGCGATGGCTACACCTTC. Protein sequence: CASSLTGGDGYTF.

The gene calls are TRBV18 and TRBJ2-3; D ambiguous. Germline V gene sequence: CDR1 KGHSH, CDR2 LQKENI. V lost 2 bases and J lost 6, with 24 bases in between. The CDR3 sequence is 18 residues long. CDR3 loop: CASSPKRMDRVFGDTQYF. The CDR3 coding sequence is TGTGCCAGCTCACCAAAGAGAATGGACCGCGTCTTCGGGGATACGCAGTATTTT.

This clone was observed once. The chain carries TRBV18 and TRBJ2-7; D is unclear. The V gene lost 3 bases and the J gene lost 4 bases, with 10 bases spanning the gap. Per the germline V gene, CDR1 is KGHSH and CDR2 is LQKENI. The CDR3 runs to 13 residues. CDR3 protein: CASSPSDGYEQYF. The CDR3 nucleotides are TGTGCCAGCTCACCGTCAGACGGTTACGAGCAGTACTTC.

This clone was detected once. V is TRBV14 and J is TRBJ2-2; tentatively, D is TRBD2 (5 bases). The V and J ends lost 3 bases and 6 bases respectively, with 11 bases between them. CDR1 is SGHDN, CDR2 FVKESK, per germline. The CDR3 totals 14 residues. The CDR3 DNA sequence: TGTGCCAGCAGCCAGCACCCCGGGGCCGGGGAGCTGTTTTTT. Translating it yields CASSQHPGAGELFF.

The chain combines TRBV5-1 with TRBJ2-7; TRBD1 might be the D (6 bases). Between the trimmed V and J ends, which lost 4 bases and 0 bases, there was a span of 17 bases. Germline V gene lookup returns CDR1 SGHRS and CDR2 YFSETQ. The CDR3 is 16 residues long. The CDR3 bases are TGCGCCAGCAGCCCGAGTGGGGGCGCGGCCTCCTACGAGCAGTACTTC. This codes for CASSPSGGAASYEQYF. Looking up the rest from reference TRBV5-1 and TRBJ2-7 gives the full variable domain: KAGVTQTPRYLIKTRGQQVTLSCSPISGHRSVSWYQQTPGQGLQFLFEYFSETQRNKGNFPGRFSGRQFSNSRSEMNVSTLELGDSALYLCASSPSGGAASYEQYFGPGTRLTVT.

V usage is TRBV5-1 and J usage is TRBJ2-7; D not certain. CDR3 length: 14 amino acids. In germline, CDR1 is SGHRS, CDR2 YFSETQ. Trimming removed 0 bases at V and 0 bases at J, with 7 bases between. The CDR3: CASSLGRTSYEQYF. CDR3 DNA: TGCGCCAGCAGCTTGGGACGGACCTCCTACGAGCAGTACTTC.

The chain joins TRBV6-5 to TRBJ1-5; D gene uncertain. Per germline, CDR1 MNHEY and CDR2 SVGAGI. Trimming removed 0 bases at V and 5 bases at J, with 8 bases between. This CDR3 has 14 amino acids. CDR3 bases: TGTGCCAGCAGTTACTCGTACAGAGATCAGCCCCAGCATTTT. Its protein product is CASSYSYRDQPQHF.